This TCR beta chain is from a study of cytomegalovirus exposure and HLA in healthy donors. Study-wide results and limits: The study carried out a later analysis of TCR beta sequences. It associated some 17,000 of them with specific HLA alleles at a false discovery rate of 0.05. Common viral pathogens seemed to be connected with several of the most significant clusters, according to a later analysis.

PCR involved 60 Vbeta and 13 Jbeta primers. Clones were read by immunoSEQ multiplex PCR, and TCRdb kept only the in-frame ones, dropping some. This table holds roughly 130,000 clones, 75% to 90% found once. About this clone: Its target is not known.

Losses at the gene ends were 3 bases for V and 7 bases for J; bases not matched to a gene: 7. The CDR3 loop spans 14 amino acids. CDR1 and CDR2 from the germline V gene are SQVTM and ANQGSEA. The sample consisted of PBMCs. This clonotype originated in a woman between 35 and 50 years old in good health and CMV-seronegative. V usage is TRBV29-1 and J usage is TRBJ2-3; 10 bases are a match to TRBD2. The CDR3 sequence: CSVDYASGGNTQYF. The CDR3 DNA follows: TGCAGCGTTGATTATGCTAGCGGGGGAAATACGCAGTATTTT.